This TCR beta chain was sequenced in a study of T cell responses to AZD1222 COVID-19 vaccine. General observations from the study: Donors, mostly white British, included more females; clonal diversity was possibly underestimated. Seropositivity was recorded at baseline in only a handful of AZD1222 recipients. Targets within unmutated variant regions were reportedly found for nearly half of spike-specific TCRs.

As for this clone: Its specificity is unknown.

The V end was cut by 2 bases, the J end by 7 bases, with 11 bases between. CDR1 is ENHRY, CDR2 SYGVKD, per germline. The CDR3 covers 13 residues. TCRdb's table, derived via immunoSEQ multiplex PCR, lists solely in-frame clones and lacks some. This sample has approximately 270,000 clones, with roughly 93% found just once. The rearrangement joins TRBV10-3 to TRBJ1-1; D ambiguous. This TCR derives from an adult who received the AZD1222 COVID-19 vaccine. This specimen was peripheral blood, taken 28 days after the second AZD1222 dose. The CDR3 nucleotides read TGTGCCATCAGTGAGGGGGAGGTTGATGAAGCTTTCTTT. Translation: CAISEGEVDEAFF.